The present T cell receptor beta chain was sequenced within a study of cytomegalovirus exposure and HLA in healthy donors. General study findings and limits: Within the data, a cluster of highly shared sequence variants was likely a sequencing artifact.

Primers included in the PCR were 60 Vbeta and 13 Jbeta primers. Profiling relied on immunoSEQ multiplex PCR, and the TCRdb table lists in-frame clones only, not all of them. There are 200,000 or so clones in the sample; 70% to 85% occur only once, and roughly 0.098% lies in the top ten. This clone was observed once. Its antigen is still unknown. With 5 bases clipped from V and 0 bases from J, the junction kept 13 bases outside the gene matches. This CDR3 is built from 18 residues. Germline values: CDR1 LNHDA, CDR2 SQIVND (reference sequence). This TCR was recovered from a boy aged 2 to 10 in good health and CMV-seronegative. Sequencing was done on a sample of PBMCs. The chain uses TRBV19 and TRBJ2-3; 8 positions agree with TRBD2. The CDR3 DNA reads as TGTGCCAGTAGTTTTGCGGGGGGCCTCGAAAGGAGCACAGATACGCAGTATTTT. Protein: CASSFAGGLERSTDTQYF.